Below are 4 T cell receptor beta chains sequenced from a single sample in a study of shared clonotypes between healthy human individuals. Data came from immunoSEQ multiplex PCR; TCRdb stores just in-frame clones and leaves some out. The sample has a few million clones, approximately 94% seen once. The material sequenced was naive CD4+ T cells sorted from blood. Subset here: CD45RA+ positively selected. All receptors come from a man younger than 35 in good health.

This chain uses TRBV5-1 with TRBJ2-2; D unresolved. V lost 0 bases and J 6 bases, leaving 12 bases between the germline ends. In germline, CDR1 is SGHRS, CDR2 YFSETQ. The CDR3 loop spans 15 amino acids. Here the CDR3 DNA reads TGCGCCAGCAGCTTGGCGCTAGTGGGTGCCGGGGAGCTGTTTTTT. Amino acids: CASSLALVGAGELFF. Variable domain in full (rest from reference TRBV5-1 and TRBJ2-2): KAGVTQTPRYLIKTRGQQVTLSCSPISGHRSVSWYQQTPGQGLQFLFEYFSETQRNKGNFPGRFSGRQFSNSRSEMNVSTLELGDSALYLCASSLALVGAGELFFGEGSRLTVL.

CDR3 in DNA: TGTGCCAGCAGTGCGGTACTGTCTACGCAGTATTTT. Encoded protein: CASSAVLSTQYF. The rearrangement uses TRBV2 and TRBJ2-3; D gene unclear. CDR1 SNHLY and CDR2 FYNNEI come from the germline V gene. V dropped 4 bases and J dropped 8 bases, with 10 bases sitting between them. The CDR3 is 12 residues long.

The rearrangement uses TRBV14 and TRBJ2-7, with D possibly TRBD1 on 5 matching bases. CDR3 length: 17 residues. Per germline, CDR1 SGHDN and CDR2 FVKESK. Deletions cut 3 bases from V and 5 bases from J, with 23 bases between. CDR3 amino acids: CASSHIGVPGPLDEQYF. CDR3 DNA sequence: TGTGCCAGCAGCCATATAGGGGTACCCGGCCCTCTCGACGAGCAGTACTTC.

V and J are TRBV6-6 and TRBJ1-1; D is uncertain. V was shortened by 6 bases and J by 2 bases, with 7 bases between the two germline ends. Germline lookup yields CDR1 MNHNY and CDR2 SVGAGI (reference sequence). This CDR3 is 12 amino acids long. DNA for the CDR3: TGTGCCAGCAGGAAGCTCAACACTGAAGCTTTCTTT. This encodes CASRKLNTEAFF.